These T cell receptor beta chains were read from a single sample in a study of OX40 agonist ivuxolimab in advanced cancers. Repertoires were generated with immunoSEQ multiplex PCR, while TCRdb's copy carries only in-frame clones and drops some. The table records about 60,000 clones, 81% of them present only once. The sequenced sample was CD4+ or CD8+ T cells sorted from blood, obtained in a trial of the OX40 agonist ivuxolimab. All receptors derive from an adult with an advanced solid tumor such as melanoma, head and neck, liver or kidney cancer. The CDR3 runs from the conserved cysteine through the conserved F or W. Each record gives: V gene, CDR3 protein.

v_gene: TRBV9
CDR3aa: CASSVDRGQREQYF

v_gene: TRBV5-5
CDR3aa: CASSFGGTANTGELFF

v_gene: TRBV5-8
CDR3aa: CASSFGLVSDTQYF

v_gene: TRBV5-1
CDR3aa: CASSLELSSGGGLYNEQFF

v_gene: TRBV7-2
CDR3aa: CASSLRTGQETQYF

v_gene: TRBV12-5
CDR3aa: CASGLGQGYGYTF

v_gene: TRBV15
CDR3aa: CATLDRRGGYTF

v_gene: TRBV2
CDR3aa: CASRRQGGAAGELFF

v_gene: TRBV23-1
CDR3aa: CASSQSDTTKNQPQHF

v_gene: TRBV5-1
CDR3aa: CASSSRLNSDTQYF

v_gene: TRBV11-2
CDR3aa: CASSLRGSGAPNYGYTF

v_gene: TRBV5-4
CDR3aa: CASSPATASTDTQYF

v_gene: TRBV4-1
CDR3aa: CASSQEGERPEKLFF

v_gene: TRBV6-5
CDR3aa: CASTDGGALASPLHF

v_gene: TRBV7-2
CDR3aa: CASSLATAAIYGYTF

v_gene: TRBV15
CDR3aa: CATSGGGGYGYTF